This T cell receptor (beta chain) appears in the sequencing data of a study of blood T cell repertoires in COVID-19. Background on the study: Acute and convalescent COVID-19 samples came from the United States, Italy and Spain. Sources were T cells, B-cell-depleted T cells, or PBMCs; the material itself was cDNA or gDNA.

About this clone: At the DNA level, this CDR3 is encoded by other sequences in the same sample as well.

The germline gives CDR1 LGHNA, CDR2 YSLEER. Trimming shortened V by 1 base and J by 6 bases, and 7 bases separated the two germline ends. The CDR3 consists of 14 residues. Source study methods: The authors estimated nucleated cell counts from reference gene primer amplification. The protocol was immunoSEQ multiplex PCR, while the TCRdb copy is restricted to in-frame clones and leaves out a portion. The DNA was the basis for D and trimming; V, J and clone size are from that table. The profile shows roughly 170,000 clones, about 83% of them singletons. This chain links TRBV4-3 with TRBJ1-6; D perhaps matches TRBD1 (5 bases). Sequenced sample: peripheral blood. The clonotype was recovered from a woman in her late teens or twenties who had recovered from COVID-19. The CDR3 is CASSQGRGNSPLHF. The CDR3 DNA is TGCGCCAGCAGCCAAGGTAGGGGTAATTCACCCCTCCACTTT.